This TCR beta chain came from a study of T cells in localized non-small cell lung cancer. Study conclusions and caveats: When the top 100 tumor clones were examined, a median roughly 62 of them also appeared in the adjacent lung, which was paired and uninvolved.

Some clones are missing from TCRdb's copy, which holds only in-frame ones; the method was immunoSEQ multiplex PCR. The sample yields about 59,000 clones, approximately 91% seen once. Trimming removed 0 bases from V and 4 bases from J, with 17 bases in between. Germline CDR1 is SGHRS and CDR2 is YFSETQ. CDR3 length equals 17 residues. On this clone: Its specificity is unknown.

Sequenced material: peripheral blood, taken before any cancer treatment. The TCR comes from a man aged 40 to 70 with stage I lung adenocarcinoma. This chain connects TRBV5-1 to TRBJ2-1, with D tentatively TRBD2 (5 bases). The CDR3 DNA is TGCGCCAGCAGCTTGGAATATTACCGGACTTATTACAATGAGCAGTTCTTC. It encodes CASSLEYYRTYYNEQFF.